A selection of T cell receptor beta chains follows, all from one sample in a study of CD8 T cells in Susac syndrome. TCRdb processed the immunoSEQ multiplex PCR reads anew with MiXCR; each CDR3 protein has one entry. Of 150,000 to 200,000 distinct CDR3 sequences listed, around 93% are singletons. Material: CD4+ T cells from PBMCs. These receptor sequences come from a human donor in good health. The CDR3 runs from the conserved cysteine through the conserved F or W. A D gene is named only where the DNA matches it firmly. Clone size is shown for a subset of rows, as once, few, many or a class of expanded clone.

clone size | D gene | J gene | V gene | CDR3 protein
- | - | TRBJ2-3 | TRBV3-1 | CASSRGDPDTQYF
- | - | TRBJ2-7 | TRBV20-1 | CSARLAPYEQYF
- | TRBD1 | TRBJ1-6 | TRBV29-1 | CSVGDRVDSPLHF
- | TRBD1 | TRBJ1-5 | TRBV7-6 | CASSRDRALPSSNQPQHF
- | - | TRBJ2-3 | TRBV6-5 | CASSYPLGQRTTDTQYF
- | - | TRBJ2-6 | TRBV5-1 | CASSGPRGFSSGANVLTF
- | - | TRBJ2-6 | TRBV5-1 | CASSLVSRANVLIF
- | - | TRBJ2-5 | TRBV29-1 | CSVGRAGETQYF
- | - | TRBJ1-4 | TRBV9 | CASSVSPGHEKLFF
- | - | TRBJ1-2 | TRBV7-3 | CASSLGEGHGYTF
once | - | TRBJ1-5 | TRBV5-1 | CASRTGRGWPQHF
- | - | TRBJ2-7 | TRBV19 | CASSTRNRASKDSEQYF
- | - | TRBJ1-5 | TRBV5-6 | CASSLSGVGVQPQHF
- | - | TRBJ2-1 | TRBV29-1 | CSVVRDVSYNEQFF
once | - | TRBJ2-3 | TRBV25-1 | CASSEGSSSTDTQYF
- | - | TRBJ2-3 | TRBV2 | CASSASPDTQYF
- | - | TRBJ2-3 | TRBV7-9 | CASSPGSDTQYF
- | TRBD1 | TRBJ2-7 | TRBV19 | CASSATGYDYEQYF
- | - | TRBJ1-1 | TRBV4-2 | CASSQEIGLNTEAFF
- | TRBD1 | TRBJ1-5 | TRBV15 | CATSRAAAGGMQPQHF
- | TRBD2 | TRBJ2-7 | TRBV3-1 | CASRQTLAGGHEQYF
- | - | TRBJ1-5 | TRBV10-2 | CASSPKGKGNQPQHF
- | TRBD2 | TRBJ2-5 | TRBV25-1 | CASSPSGKETQYF
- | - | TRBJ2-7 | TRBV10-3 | CAISGGAGGTYEQYF
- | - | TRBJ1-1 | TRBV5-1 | CASSLDTEAFF
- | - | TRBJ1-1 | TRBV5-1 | CASSEAIHPLNTEAFF
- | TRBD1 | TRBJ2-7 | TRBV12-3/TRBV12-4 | CASAPGTGISYEQYF
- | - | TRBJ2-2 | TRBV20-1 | CSAFTGREDTGELFF
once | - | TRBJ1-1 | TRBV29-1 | CSVVLQDMNTEAFF
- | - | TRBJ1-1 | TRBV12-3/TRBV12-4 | CASSLRGEDTEAFF
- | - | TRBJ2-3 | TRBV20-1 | CSVAWGGATDTQYF
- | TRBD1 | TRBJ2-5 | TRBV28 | CASSSGQIETQYF
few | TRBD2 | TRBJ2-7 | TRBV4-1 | CASSPTGGYSYEQYF
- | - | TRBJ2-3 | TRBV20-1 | CSALGTDGGDTQYF
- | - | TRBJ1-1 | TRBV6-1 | CASSEIRGTEAFF
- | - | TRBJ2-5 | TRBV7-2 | CASSLWGNQGTRKETQYF
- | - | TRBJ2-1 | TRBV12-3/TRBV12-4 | CASSSRGYNEQFF
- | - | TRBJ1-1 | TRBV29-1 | CSARQTRSTEAFF
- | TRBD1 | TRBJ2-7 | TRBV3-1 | CASSPLGQGASEQYF
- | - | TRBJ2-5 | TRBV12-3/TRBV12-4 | CASSLEVWVVAF
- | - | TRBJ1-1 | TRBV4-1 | CASSQYREAFF
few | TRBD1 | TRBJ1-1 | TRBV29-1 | CSVGQGGTEAFF
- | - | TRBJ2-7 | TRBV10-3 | CAISQGFGLSGEQYF
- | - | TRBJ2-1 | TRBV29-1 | CSVGQSNEQFF
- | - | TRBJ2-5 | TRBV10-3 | CAISDISITQYF
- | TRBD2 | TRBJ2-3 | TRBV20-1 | CSARVAGALDTQYF
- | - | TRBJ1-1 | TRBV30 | CAWSTVTMNTEAFF
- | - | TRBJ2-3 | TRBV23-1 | CASSRESPQGFTDTQYF
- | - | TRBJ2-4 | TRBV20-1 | CSAGRGPLAKNIQYF
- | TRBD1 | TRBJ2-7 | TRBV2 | CASRVQTTGYEQYF
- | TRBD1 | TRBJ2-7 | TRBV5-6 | CASSTGTGSAEQYF
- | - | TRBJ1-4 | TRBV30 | CAWSRDSNEKLFF
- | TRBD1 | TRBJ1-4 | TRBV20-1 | CSAGGQSTNEKLFF
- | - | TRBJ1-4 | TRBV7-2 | CASSYRGASNEKLFF
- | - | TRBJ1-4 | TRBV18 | CASSPLSTATNEKLFF
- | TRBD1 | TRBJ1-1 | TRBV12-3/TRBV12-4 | CASRGTGQNTEAFF
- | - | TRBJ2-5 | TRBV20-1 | CSAGDGPQETQYF
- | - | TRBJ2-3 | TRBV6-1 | CASQETSTDTQYF
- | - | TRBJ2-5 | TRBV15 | CATSRDLGPLGETQYF